This TCR beta chain was sequenced in a study of PD-1 blockade in classical Hodgkin lymphoma. Findings and caveats of the study: Reports indicated that newly diagnosed patients had lower baseline TCR diversity than healthy donors did.

The V gene lost 0 bases and the J gene lost 7 bases, with 10 bases spanning the gap. This CDR3 is built from 13 residues. Per the germline V gene, CDR1 is GTSNPN and CDR2 is SVGIG (reference sequence). Note on this clone: Antigen unknown.

Data came from immunoSEQ multiplex PCR; TCRdb stores just in-frame clones and leaves some out. The sample lists about 96,000 clones, 85% to 95% occurring once. Time point meaning: cycle 4 day 1 (C4D1), after 5 to 7 weeks of nivolumab. Relapse was seen in all patients after autologous stem cell transplantation, and brentuximab vedotin exposure was variable. The TCR comes from a human donor with classical Hodgkin lymphoma. The chain recombines TRBV30 with TRBJ1-5; D possibly corresponds to TRBD1 (5 bases). The sample in question was peripheral blood mononuclear cells (PBMCs), obtained before the fourth cycle of nivolumab. CDR3 nucleotide sequence: TGTGCCTGGAGTGTTGGGGCCTACCAGCCCCAGCATTTT. Protein product: CAWSVGAYQPQHF.